The T cell receptor beta chain described here comes from a study of cytomegalovirus exposure and HLA in healthy donors. PCR was performed using 60 Vbeta and 13 Jbeta primers. Produced via immunoSEQ multiplex PCR; TCRdb's table is partial and in-frame only. The sample holds more than 80,000 clones, roughly 76% seen once. CMV serostatus data were not documented for this donor. The CDR3 length is 14 residues. Trimming shortened V by 4 bases and J by 2 bases, and 11 bases separated the two germline ends. Germline V gene lookup returns CDR1 SGHRS and CDR2 YFSETQ. Notes on this clone: Antigen specificity is unknown.

Findings and caveats of the study: The study labeled 170 or so TCR beta chains cytomegalovirus-associated.

This clonotype was sampled from a human donor in good health. The rearrangement joins TRBV5-1 to TRBJ2-3, with D possibly being TRBD1 (6 bases). Sequencing was done on a sample of PBMCs. The CDR3 reads CASSAGQSTDTQYF. Here the CDR3 DNA reads TGCGCCAGCAGCGCTGGACAGTCCACAGATACGCAGTATTTT.